The 13 T cell receptor beta chains given below trace back to one sample, sequenced in a study of blood T cell repertoires in COVID-19. Some clones are missing from TCRdb's copy, which holds only in-frame ones; the method was immunoSEQ multiplex PCR. Counted here are around 300,000 clones, 80% to 90% occurring once; the ten biggest clones make up approximately 2.5%. Sequences were obtained from PBMCs or T cells enriched from blood (not recorded which). The source of these receptors is a woman between 18 and 29 years old who had recovered from COVID-19.

This clone was seen a few times. V gene TRBV7-2 combines with J gene TRBJ2-7, with D possibly matching TRBD2 (5 bases). The CDR3 length is 16 residues. V was trimmed by 3 bases and J by 0 bases, leaving 15 bases between them. Germline assignment: CDR1 SGHTA and CDR2 FQGNSA. The CDR3 sequence: CASSLPTGTYSYEQYF. The CDR3 DNA reads as TGTGCCAGCAGCTTGCCGACGGGAACCTACTCCTACGAGCAGTACTTC.

The chain uses TRBV7-3 and TRBJ1-1, with D tentatively TRBD1 (5 bases). The ends were cut back, 3 bases at V and 2 bases at J, with 10 bases in the middle. The CDR3 has 14 residues. Germline CDR1 SGHTA, CDR2 FQGTGA. The CDR3 DNA reads as TGTGCCAGCAGCTTTAGGCAGGGTAACACTGAAGCTTTCTTT. Translation: CASSFRQGNTEAFF.

The chain combines TRBV18 with TRBJ2-3; 8 bases line up with TRBD2. The CDR3 has 13 amino acids. Germline-derived CDR1 and CDR2 are KGHSH and LQKENI. Trimming took 8 bases from V and 1 from J; bases not matched to a gene: 2. The CDR3 bases are TGTGCCAGCCTTAGCGGGGGCACAGATACGCAGTATTTT. It is translated as CASLSGGTDTQYF.

The chain employs TRBV6-2 or TRBV6-3 and TRBJ1-1; perhaps TRBD1 as D (5 bases). V lost 5 bases and J 1 base, leaving 14 bases between the germline ends. This CDR3 region has 15 residues. The germline gives CDR1 MNHEY, CDR2 SVGEGT. The CDR3 coding sequence is TGTGCCAGCAGTGGGGGGGTAGGGGCGAACACTGAAGCTTTCTTT. As protein: CASSGGVGANTEAFF.

The J gene is TRBJ1-3, the V gene TRBV3-1 (or the pseudogene TRBV3-2); no clear D gene. The V gene's germline CDR1 is LGHDT and CDR2 YNNKEL (reference sequence). Trimming took 4 bases from V and 4 from J, leaving 14 bases between them. This CDR3 region has 15 residues. CDR3 DNA sequence: TGTGCCAGCAGCCTCACGGGGAATTTCGGAAACACCATATATTTT. Translation gives CASSLTGNFGNTIYF.

The J gene is TRBJ1-3, the V gene TRBV19, with TRBD1 matching over 9 bases. Trimming removed 4 bases from V and 2 bases from J; junction bases left unmatched: 6. The germline CDR1 and CDR2 sequences are LNHDA and SQIVND (reference sequence). This CDR3 comprises 16 residues. The CDR3 sequence is CASSKPDRGTGNTIYF. The CDR3 nucleotides read TGTGCCAGTAGTAAACCTGACAGGGGGACTGGAAACACCATATATTTT.

The J gene is TRBJ1-2, the V gene TRBV3-1 (or the pseudogene TRBV3-2); D unclear. The CDR3 is made up of 17 amino acids. Germline V gene lookup returns CDR1 LGHDT and CDR2 YNNKEL (reference sequence). Trimming shortened V by 2 bases and J by 0 bases, and 16 bases separated the two germline ends. CDR3 amino acids: CASSQPFPGKTNYGYTF. DNA of the CDR3: TGTGCCAGCAGCCAACCTTTTCCGGGAAAGACTAACTATGGCTACACCTTC.

This clone has a single count. This rearrangement joins TRBV6-1 to TRBJ1-6, with D possibly TRBD1 on 5 matching bases. Germline V gives CDR1 MNHNS, CDR2 SASEGT. V lost 2 bases to trimming and J lost 7 bases, with 9 bases between them. This CDR3 has 14 residues. The CDR3 region has the DNA TGTGCCAGCAGTGAATCGGGGGGAAATTCACCCCTCCACTTT. It yields the protein CASSESGGNSPLHF.

The genes are TRBV4-2 and TRBJ1-6; 8 nucleotides match TRBD1. The CDR3 contains 18 residues. V lost 0 bases, J lost 7 bases, and 11 bases stayed unmatched. The germline gives CDR1 LGHNA, CDR2 YNFKEQ. The CDR3 region has the DNA TGTGCCAGCAGCCAAGATCCAACAGGGGGAGTTTGGAATTCACCCCTCCACTTT. Residues: CASSQDPTGGVWNSPLHF.

This clone was detected only once. The chain has TRBV29-1 and TRBJ1-2, with 9 bases lining up with TRBD1. Looked up from germline, CDR1 is SQVTM and CDR2 is ANQGSEA. There are 11 residues in the CDR3. V lost 4 bases, J lost 13 bases, and 7 bases stayed unmatched. CDR3 in amino acids: CSVARDREFTF. The CDR3 DNA is TGCAGCGTTGCAAGGGACAGGGAATTCACCTTC. Looking up the rest from reference TRBV29-1 and TRBJ1-2 gives the full variable domain: SAVISQKPSRDICQRGTSLTIQCQVDSQVTMMFWYRQQPGQSLTLIATANQGSEATYESGFVIDKFPISRPNLTFSTLTVSNMSPEDSSIYLCSVARDREFTFGSGTRLTVV.

Comments on this clone: Relative to the germline gene, one junction end is altered; a read error may explain this. CDR3 protein: CASRLDIGVSNGEQYF. CDR3 bases: TGTGCCAGCAGGTTGGATATCGGGGTTTCCAATGGCGAGCAGTACTTC. The chain carries TRBV5-5 and TRBJ2-7; D might be TRBD2 (5 bases). In germline, CDR1 is SGHKS, CDR2 YYEKEE (reference sequence). The CDR3 has 16 amino acids.

The chain couples TRBV29-1 to TRBJ1-1; 9 nucleotides align to TRBD1. This CDR3 has 18 residues. With 0 bases clipped from V and 0 bases from J, the junction kept 11 bases outside the gene matches. Germline V gives CDR1 SQVTM, CDR2 ANQGSEA. The chain's CDR3 is CSVEDGGTGKDLNTEAFF. The CDR3 region has the DNA TGCAGCGTTGAAGACGGAGGGACAGGGAAGGATTTGAACACTGAAGCTTTCTTT. Looking up the rest from reference TRBV29-1 and TRBJ1-1 gives the full variable domain: SAVISQKPSRDICQRGTSLTIQCQVDSQVTMMFWYRQQPGQSLTLIATANQGSEATYESGFVIDKFPISRPNLTFSTLTVSNMSPEDSSIYLCSVEDGGTGKDLNTEAFFGQGTRLTVV.

V usage is TRBV11-2 and J usage is TRBJ2-1; 9 bases are a match to TRBD1. This CDR3 comprises 15 residues. The V segment lost 4 bases and the J segment 4 bases; nucleotides outside the gene matches: 5. The germline gives CDR1 SGHAT, CDR2 FQNNGV. CDR3 nucleotide sequence: TGTGCCAGCAGCTCCGGGACAGGGATTTACAATGAGCAGTTCTTC. It yields the protein CASSSGTGIYNEQFF.